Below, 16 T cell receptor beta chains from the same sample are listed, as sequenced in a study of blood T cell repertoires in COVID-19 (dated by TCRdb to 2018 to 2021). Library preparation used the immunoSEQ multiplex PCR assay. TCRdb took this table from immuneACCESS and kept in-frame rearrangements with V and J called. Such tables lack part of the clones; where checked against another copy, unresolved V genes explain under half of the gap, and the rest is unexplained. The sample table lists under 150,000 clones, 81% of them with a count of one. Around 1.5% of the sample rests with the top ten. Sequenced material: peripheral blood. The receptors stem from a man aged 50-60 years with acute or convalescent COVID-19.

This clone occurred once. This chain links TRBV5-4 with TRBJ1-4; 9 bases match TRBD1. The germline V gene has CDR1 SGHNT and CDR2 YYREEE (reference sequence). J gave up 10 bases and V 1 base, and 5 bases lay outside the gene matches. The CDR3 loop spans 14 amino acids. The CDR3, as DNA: TGTGCCAGCAGCTTGAGACAGGGGGATGGAAAACTGTTTTTT. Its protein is CASSLRQGDGKLFF.

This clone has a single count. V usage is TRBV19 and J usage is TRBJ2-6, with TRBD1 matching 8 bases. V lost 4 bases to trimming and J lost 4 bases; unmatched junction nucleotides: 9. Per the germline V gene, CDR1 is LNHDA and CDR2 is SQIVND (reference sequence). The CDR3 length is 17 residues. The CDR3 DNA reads TGTGCCAGTAGTAAGGCAGGGGGCGTGAGAGGGGCCAACGTCCTGACTTTC. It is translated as CASSKAGGVRGANVLTF.

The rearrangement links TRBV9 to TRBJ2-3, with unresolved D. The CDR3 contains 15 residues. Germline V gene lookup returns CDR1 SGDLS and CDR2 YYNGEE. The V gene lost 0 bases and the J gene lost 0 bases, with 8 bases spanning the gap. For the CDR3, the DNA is TGTGCCAGCAGCGTAGGCGGCTCTAGCACAGATACGCAGTATTTT. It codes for CASSVGGSSTDTQYF.

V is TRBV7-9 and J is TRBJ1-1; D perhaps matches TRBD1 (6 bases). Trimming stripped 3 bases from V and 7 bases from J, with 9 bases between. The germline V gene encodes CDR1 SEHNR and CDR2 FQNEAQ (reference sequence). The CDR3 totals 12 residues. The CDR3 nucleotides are TGTGCCAGCAGCTTGATCAGGGGTGAAGCTTTCTTT. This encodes CASSLIRGEAFF.

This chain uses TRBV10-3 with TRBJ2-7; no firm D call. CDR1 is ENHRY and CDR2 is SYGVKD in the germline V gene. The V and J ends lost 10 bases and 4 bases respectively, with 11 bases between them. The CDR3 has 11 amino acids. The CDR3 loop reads CATRGGYEQYF. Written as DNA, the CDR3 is TGTGCCACCCGAGGCGGATACGAGCAGTACTTC.

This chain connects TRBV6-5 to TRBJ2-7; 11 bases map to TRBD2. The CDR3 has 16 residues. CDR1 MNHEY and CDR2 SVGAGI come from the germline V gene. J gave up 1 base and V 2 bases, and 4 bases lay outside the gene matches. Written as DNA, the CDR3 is TGTGCCAGCAGTTACCCACTAGCGGGGGTTTCCTACGAGCAGTACGTC. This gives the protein CASSYPLAGVSYEQYV.

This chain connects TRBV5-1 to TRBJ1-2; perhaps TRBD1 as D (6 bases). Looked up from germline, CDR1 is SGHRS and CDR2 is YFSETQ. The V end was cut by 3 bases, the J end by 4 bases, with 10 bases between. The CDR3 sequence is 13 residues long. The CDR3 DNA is TGCGCCAGCAGCTCAGGGACAAGCTATGGCTACACCTTC. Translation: CASSSGTSYGYTF.

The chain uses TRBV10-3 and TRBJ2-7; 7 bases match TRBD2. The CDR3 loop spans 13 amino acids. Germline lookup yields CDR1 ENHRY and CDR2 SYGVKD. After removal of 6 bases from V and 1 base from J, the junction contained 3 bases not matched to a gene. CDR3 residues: CAISQGGSYEQYV. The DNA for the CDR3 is TGTGCCATCAGCCAGGGAGGGTCCTACGAGCAGTACGTC.

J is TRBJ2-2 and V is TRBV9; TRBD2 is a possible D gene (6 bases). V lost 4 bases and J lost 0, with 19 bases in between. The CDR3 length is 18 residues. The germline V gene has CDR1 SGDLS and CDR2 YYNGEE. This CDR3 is CASSPSGWWGANTGELFF. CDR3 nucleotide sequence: TGTGCCAGCAGCCCAAGTGGTTGGTGGGGGGCGAACACCGGGGAGCTGTTTTTT.

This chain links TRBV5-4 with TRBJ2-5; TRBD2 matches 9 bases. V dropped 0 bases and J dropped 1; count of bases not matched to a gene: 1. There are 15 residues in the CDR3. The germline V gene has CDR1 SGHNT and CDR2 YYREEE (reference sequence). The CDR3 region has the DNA TGTGCCAGCAGCTTGGCTAGCGGGGCCCAAGAGACCCAGTACTTC. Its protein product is CASSLASGAQETQYF.

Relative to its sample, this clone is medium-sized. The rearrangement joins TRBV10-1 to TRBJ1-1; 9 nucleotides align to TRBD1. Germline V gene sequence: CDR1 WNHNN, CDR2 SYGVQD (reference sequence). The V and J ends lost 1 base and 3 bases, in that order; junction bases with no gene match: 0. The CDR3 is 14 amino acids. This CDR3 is CASSEWDRDTEAFF. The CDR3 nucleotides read TGCGCCAGCAGTGAGTGGGACAGGGACACTGAAGCTTTCTTT.

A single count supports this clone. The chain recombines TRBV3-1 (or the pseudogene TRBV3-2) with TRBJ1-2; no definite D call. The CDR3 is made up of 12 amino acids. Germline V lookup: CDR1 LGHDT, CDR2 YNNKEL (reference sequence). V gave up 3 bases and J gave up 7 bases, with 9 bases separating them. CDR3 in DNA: TGTGCCAGCAGCCACGGGAGAACTGGCTACACCTTC. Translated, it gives CASSHGRTGYTF.

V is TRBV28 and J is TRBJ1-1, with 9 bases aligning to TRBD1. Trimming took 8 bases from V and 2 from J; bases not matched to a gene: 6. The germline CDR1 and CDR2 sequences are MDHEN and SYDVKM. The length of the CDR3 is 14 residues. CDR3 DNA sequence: TGTGCCAGCCTCCGGGACAGGGTAAACACTGAAGCTTTCTTT. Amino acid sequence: CASLRDRVNTEAFF.

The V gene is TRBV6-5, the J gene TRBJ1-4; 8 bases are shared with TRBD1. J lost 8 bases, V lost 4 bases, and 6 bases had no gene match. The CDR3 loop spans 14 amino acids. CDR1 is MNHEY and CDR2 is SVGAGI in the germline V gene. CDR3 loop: CASSSGGAGEKLFF. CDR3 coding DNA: TGTGCCAGCAGTTCAGGGGGCGCGGGAGAAAAACTGTTTTTT.

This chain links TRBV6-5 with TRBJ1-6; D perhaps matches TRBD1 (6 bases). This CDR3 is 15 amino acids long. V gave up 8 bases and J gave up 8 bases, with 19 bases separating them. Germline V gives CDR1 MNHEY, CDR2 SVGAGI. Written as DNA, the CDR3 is TGTGCCAGCTCCCAGGGGTGGGTCGGGGATTCACCCCTCCACTTT. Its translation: CASSQGWVGDSPLHF.

The CDR3 DNA follows: TGTGCCAGCAGCTCAATCGCCACCTACTCAATCGCATGGGGCTACACCTTC. It specifies CASSSIATYSIAWGYTF. The J gene is TRBJ1-2, the V gene TRBV5-6; the D is unclear. Germline V CDR1 and CDR2: SGHDT, YYEEEE. This CDR3 region has 17 residues. The V gene lost 3 bases and the J gene lost 8 bases, with 26 bases spanning the gap. Based on the CDR3 plus reference TRBV5-6 and TRBJ1-2, the full variable domain is DAGVTQSPTHLIKTRGQQVTLRCSPKSGHDTVSWYQQALGQGPQFIFQYYEEEERQRGNFPDRFSGHQFPNYSSELNVNALLLGDSALYLCASSSIATYSIAWGYTFGSGTRLTVV.